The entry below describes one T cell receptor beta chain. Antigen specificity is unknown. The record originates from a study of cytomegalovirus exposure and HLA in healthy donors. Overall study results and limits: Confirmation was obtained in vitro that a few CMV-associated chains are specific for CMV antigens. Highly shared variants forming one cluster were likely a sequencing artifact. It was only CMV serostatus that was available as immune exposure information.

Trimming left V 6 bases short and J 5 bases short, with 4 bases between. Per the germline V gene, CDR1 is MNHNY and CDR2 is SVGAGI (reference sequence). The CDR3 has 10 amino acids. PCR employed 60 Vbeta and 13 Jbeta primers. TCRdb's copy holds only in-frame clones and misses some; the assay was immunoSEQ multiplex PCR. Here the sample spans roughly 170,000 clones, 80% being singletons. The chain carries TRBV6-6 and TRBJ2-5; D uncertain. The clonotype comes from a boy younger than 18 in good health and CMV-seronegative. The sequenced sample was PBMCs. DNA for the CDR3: TGTGCCAGCAGAGAGGAGACCCAGTACTTC. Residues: CASREETQYF.